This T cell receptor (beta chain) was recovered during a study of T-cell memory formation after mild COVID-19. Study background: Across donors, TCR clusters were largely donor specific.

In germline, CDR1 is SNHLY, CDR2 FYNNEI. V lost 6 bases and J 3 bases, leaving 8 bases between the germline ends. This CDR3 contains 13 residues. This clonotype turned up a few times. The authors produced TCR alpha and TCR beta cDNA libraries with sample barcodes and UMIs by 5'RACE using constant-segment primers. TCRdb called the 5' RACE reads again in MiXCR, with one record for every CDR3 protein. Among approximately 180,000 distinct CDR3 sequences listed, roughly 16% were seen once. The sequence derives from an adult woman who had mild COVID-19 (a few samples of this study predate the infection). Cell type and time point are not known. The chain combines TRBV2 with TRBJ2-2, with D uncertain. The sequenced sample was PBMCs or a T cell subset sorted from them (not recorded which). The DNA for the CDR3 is TGTGCCAGCAGATATGCGGACACCGGGGAGCTGTTTTTT. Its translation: CASRYADTGELFF.